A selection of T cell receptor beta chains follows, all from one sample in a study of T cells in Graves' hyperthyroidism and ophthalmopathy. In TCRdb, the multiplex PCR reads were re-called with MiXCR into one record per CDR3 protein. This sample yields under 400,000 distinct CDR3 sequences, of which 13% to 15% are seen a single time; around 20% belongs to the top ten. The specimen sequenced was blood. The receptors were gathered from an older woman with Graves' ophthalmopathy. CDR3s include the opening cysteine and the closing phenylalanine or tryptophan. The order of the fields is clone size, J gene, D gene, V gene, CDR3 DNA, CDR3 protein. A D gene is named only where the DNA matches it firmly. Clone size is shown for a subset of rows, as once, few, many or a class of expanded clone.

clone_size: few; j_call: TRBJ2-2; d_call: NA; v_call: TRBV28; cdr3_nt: TGTGCCAGTGGGGGCAGAGAGACCGGGGAGCTGTTTTTT; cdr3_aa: CASGGRETGELFF
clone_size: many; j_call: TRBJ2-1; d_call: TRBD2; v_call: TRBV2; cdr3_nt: TGTGCCAGCAGCTCGACTAGCGGGCCCGCGGTTGAGCAGTTCTTC; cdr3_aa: CASSSTSGPAVEQFF
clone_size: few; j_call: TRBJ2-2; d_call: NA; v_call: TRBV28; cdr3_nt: TGTGCCAGCAGTTCGTCCGGAATCACCGGGGAGCTGTTTTTT; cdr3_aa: CASSSSGITGELFF
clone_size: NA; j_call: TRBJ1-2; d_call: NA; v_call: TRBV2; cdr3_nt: TGTGCCAGCAGTGTCCACTCCCGGGGGGCTGGCTACACCTTC; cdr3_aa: CASSVHSRGAGYTF
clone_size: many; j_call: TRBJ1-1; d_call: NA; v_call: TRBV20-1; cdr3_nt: TGCAGTGCTAGAGGGGGATTGGCCGCAAACACTGAAGCTTTCTTT; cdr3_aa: CSARGGLAANTEAFF
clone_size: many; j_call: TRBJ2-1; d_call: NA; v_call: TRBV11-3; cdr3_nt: TGTGCCAGCAGCTTAGATCTAGTGGGGAATGAGCAGTTCTTC; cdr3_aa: CASSLDLVGNEQFF
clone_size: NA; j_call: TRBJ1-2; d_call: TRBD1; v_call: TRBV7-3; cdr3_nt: TGTGCCAGCAGCTCCGACAGGGTGATGGGCTACACCTTC; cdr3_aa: CASSSDRVMGYTF
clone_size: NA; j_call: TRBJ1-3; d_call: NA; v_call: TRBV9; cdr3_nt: TGTGCCAGCAGCTTCGAGGCGACTGGAAACACCATATATTTT; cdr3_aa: CASSFEATGNTIYF
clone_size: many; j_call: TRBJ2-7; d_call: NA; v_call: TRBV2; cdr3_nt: TGTGCCAGCACCGAAGAGAGATTATCCTACGAGCAGTACTTC; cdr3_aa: CASTEERLSYEQYF
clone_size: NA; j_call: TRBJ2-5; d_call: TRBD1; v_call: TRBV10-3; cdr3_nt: TGTGCCATCAGCTCCGGGACAGCGCCCAGGGAGACCCAGTACTTC; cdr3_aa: CAISSGTAPRETQYF
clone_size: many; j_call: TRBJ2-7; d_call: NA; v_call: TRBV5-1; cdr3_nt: TGCGCCAGCAGCCCGGGAGTTGGGGCCCACTACGAGCAGTACTTC; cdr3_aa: CASSPGVGAHYEQYF
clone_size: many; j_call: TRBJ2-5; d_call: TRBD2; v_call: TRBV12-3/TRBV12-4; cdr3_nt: TGTGCCAGCAGTTCTAGCGGACGTGGAGGCCAGTACTTC; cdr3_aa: CASSSSGRGGQYF
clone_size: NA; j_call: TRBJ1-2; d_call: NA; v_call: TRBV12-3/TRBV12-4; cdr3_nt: TGTGCCAGCAGTTTGTGGGGGAGTGGTGGCTACACCTTC; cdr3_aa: CASSLWGSGGYTF
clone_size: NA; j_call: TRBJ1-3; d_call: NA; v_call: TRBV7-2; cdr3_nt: TGTGCCAGCAGCTTACGGGACGAATATACTGGAAACACCATATATTTT; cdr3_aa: CASSLRDEYTGNTIYF
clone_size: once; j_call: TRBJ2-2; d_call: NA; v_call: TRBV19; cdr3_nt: TGTGCCAGTAACGAGGGGAACACCGGGGAGCTGTTTTTT; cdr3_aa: CASNEGNTGELFF
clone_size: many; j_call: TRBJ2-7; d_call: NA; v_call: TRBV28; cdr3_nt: TGTGCCCAAGGAGGGACGAGCTCCTACGAGCAGTACTTC; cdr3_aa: CAQGGTSSYEQYF
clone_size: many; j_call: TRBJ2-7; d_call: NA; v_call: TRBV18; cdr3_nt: TGTGCCAGCTCCCGAGGGCAGGGGTCCACCTACGAGCAGTACTTC; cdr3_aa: CASSRGQGSTYEQYF